This T cell receptor (beta chain) was obtained from a study of PD-1 blockade in classical Hodgkin lymphoma. In this sample, this clone turned up once. No antigen is known for it. CDR1 and CDR2 (germline): MNHEY, SVGAGI. With 2 bases removed from V and 2 bases from J, the gap between germline ends came to 10 bases. CDR3 length equals 14 residues. This table comes from immunoSEQ multiplex PCR, and its TCRdb copy is limited to in-frame clones, with some not included. Of roughly 34,000 clones in the sample, over 60% are singletons; the top ten hold around 15%. Broader study findings: Patients who began taking nivolumab under 1 year after ASCT were left out. What drove the repertoire differences, possibly disease activity or prior therapy, has not been defined.

Every patient relapsed after autologous stem cell transplantation, and brentuximab vedotin exposure varied. Reported best responses ranged across complete response, partial response or progressive disease. This material consisted of peripheral blood mononuclear cells (PBMCs), taken before the second cycle of nivolumab. The TCR originated in a human donor with classical Hodgkin lymphoma. This sequence joins TRBV6-5 and TRBJ2-7, with D perhaps assigned TRBD1 or TRBD2 (5 bases each). The CDR3 loop is CASSYRDGTYEQYF. The CDR3 DNA reads as TGTGCCAGCAGTTACCGGGACGGGACCTACGAGCAGTACTTC.